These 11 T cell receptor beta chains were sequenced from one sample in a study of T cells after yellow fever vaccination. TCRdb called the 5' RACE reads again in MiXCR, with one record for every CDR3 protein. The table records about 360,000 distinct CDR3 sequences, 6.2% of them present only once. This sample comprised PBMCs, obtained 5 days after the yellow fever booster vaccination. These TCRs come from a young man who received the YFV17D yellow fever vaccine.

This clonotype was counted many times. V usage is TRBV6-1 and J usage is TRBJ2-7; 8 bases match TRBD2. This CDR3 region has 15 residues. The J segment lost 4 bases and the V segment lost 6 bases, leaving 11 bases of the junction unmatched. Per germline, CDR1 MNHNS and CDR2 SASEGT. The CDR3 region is CASSSRGSGKYEQYF. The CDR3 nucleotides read TGTGCCAGCAGCTCCCGGGGTAGCGGGAAATACGAGCAGTACTTC.

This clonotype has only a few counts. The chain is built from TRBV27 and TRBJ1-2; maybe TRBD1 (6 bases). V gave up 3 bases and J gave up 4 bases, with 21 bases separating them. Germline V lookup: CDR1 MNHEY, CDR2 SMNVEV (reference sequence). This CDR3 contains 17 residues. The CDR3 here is CASSLGPLGGFGYGYTF. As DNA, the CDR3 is TGTGCCAGCAGTTTGGGCCCGTTGGGGGGCTTCGGCTATGGCTACACCTTC.

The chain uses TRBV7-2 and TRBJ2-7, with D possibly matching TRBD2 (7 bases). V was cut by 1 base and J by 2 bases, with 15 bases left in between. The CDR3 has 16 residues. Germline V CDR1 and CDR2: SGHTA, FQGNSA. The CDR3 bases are TGTGCCAGCAGCTTAGGTTTTGCGGGGGCGACCTACGAGCAGTACTTC. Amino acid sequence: CASSLGFAGATYEQYF.

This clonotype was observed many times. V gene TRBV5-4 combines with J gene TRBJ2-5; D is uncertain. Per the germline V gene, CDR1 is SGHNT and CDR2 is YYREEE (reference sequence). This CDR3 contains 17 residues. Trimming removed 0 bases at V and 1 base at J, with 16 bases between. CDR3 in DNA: TGTGCCAGCAGCTTGGAGTTAGCTCGATCGGTCCAAGAGACCCAGTACTTC. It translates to CASSLELARSVQETQYF.

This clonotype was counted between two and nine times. The CDR3 region is CASSIEVYSLEQYF. In nucleotides, the CDR3 is TGTGCCAGTAGTATTGAAGTTTACTCTCTCGAGCAGTACTTC. The chain employs TRBV19 and TRBJ2-7, with D uncertain. Germline CDR1 and CDR2: LNHDA and SQIVND (reference sequence). The V end was cut by 3 bases, the J end by 6 bases, with 15 bases between. This CDR3 is 14 amino acids long.

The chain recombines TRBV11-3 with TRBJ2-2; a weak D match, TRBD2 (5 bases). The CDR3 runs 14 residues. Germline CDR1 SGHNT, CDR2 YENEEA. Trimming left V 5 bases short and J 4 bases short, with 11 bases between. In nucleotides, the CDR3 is TGTGCCAGCAGCCATCGGGGTGGCACCGGGGAGCTGTTTTTT. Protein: CASSHRGGTGELFF.

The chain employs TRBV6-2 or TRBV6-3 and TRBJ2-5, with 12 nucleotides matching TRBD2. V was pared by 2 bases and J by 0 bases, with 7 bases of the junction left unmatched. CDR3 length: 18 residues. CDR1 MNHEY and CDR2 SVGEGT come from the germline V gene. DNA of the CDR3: TGTGCCAGCAGTTACGGCTCTAGCGGGAGGGCGTACCAAGAGACCCAGTACTTC. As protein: CASSYGSSGRAYQETQYF.

The CDR3 protein is CASRPMGNTIYF. The CDR3, as DNA: TGTGCCAGCAGACCCATGGGAAACACCATATATTTT. V gene TRBV11-2 combines with J gene TRBJ1-3; D not resolved. Trimming shortened V by 6 bases and J by 4 bases, and 7 bases separated the two germline ends. There are 12 residues in the CDR3. The germline CDR1 and CDR2 sequences are SGHAT and FQNNGV.

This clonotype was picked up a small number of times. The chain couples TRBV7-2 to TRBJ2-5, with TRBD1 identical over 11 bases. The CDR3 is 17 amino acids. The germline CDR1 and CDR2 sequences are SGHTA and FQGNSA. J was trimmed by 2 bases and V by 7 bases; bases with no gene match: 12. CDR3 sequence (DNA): TGTGCCAGCAACCTAGGGACAGGGGGTTTTTCGCAAGAGACCCAGTACTTC. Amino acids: CASNLGTGGFSQETQYF. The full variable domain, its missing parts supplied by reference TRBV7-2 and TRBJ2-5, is GAGVSQSPSNKVTEKGKDVELRCDPISGHTALYWYRQSLGQGLEFLIYFQGNSAPDKSGLPSDRFSAERTGGSVSTLTIQRTQQEDSAVYLCASNLGTGGFSQETQYFGPGTRLLVL.

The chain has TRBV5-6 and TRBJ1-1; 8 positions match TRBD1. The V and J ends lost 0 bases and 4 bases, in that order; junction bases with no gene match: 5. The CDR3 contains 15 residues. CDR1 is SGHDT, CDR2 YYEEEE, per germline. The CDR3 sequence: CASSLGQGSATEAFF. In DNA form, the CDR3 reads TGTGCCAGCAGCTTGGGACAGGGGTCGGCCACTGAAGCTTTCTTT.

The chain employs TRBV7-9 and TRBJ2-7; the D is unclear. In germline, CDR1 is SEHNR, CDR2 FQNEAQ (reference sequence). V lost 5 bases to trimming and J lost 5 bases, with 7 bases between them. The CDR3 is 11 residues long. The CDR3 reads CASSRADEQYF. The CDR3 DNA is TGTGCCAGCAGCCGTGCGGACGAGCAGTACTTC.